This T cell receptor beta chain was observed in a study of early T cells in non-severe SARS-CoV-2 infection. The wider study: Sequencing used unsorted whole-blood bulk RNA, so chains lack pairing.

This clonotype was counted many times. Antigen unknown. This CDR3 is built from 11 residues. Trimming took off 6 bases at V and 9 bases at J, with 9 bases between the two ends. The germline gives CDR1 MNHEY, CDR2 SMNVEV (reference sequence). Study results and caveats: VDJdb matches were skewed toward anti-spike CD8 T cell responses.

Individual cDNA molecules received unique molecular identifiers. Each CDR3 protein gets one entry after TCRdb re-called the 5' RACE reads with MiXCR. The sample lists some 50,000 distinct CDR3 sequences, roughly 4.5% occurring once. This receptor was taken from an adult who was a healthcare worker with PCR-confirmed SARS-CoV-2 infection or an uninfected control (not recorded which). The chain is built from TRBV27 and TRBJ2-1, with a tentative D call TRBD2 (5 bases). Sequenced material: whole blood. In DNA, the CDR3 is TGTGCCAGCAGGCTGGGGAGTGAGCAGTTCTTC. Its protein is CASRLGSEQFF.